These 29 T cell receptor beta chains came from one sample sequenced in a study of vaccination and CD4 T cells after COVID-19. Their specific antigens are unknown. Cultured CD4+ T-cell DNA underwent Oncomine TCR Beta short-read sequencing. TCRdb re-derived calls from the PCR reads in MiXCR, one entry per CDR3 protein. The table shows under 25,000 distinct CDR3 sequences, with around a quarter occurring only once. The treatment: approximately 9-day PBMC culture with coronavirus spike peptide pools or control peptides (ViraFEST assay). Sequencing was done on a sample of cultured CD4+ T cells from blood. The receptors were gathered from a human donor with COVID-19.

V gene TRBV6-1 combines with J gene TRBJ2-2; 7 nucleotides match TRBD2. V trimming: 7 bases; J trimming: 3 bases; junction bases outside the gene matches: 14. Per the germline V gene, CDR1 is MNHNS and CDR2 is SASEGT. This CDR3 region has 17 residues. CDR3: CASTTTRRGFDTGELFF. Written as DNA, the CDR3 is TGTGCCAGCACAACCACCCGGCGGGGGTTCGACACCGGGGAGCTGTTTTTT.

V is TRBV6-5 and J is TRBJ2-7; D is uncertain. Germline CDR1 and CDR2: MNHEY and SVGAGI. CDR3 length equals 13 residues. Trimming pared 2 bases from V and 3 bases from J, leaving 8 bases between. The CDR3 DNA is TGTGCCAGCAGTTACGCCGGAAGCTACGAGCAGTACTTC. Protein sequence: CASSYAGSYEQYF.

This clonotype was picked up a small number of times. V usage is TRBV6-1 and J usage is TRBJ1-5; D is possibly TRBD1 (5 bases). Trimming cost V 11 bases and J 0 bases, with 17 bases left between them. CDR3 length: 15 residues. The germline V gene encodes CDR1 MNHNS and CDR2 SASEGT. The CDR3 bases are TGTGCCGGGGGGGTTCGTGTTTATAGCAATCAGCCCCAGCATTTT. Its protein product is CAGGVRVYSNQPQHF.

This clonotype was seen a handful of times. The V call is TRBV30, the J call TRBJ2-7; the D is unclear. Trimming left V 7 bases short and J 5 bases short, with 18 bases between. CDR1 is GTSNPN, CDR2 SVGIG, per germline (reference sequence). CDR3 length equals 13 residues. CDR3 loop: CASQTPPGDEQYF. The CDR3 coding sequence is TGTGCCTCCCAGACTCCCCCGGGCGACGAGCAGTACTTC.

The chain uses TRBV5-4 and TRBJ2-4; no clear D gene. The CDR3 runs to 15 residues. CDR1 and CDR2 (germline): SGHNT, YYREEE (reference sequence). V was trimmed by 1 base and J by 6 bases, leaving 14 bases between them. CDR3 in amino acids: CASSLKMEGPNIQYF. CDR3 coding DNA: TGTGCCAGCAGCTTGAAAATGGAAGGTCCAAACATTCAGTACTTC.

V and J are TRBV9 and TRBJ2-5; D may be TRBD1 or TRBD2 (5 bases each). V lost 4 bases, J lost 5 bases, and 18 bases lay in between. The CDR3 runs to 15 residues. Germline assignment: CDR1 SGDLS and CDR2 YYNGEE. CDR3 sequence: CASSPPGSRGETQYF. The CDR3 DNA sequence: TGTGCCAGCAGCCCACCCGGCAGCCGGGGCGAGACCCAGTACTTC.

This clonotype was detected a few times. The CDR3 sequence: CASSVGMGETQYF. The CDR3 coding sequence is TGTGCCAGCAGCGTAGGGATGGGAGAGACCCAGTACTTC. This chain links TRBV9 with TRBJ2-5; D unclear. The V gene's germline CDR1 is SGDLS and CDR2 YYNGEE. The CDR3 runs 13 residues. V lost 0 bases and J lost 4, with 7 bases in between. Variable domain in full (rest from reference TRBV9 and TRBJ2-5): DSGVTQTPKHLITATGQRVTLRCSPRSGDLSVYWYQQSLDQGLQFLIQYYNGEERAKGNILERFSAQQFPDLHSELNLSSLELGDSALYFCASSVGMGETQYFGPGTRLLVL.

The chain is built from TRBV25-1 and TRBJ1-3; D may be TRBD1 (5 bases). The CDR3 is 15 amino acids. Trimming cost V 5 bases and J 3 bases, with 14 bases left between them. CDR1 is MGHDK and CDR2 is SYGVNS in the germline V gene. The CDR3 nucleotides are TGTGCCAGCAGTCACCAGGGTGTTAGTGGAAACACCATATATTTT. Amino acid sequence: CASSHQGVSGNTIYF.

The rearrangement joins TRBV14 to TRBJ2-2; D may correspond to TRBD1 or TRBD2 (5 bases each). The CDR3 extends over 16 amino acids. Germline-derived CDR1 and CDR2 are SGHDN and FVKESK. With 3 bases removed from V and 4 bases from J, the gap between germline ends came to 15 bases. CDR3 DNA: TGTGCCAGCAGCCACTCCACGTTCGGGGCCACCGGGGAGCTGTTTTTT. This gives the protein CASSHSTFGATGELFF.

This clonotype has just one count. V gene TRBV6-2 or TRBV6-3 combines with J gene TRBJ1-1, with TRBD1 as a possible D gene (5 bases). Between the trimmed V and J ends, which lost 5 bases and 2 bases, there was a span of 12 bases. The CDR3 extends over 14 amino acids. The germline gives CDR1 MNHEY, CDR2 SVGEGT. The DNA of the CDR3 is TGTGCCAGCAGTGCCACCAGGGAAAACACTGAAGCTTTCTTT. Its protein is CASSATRENTEAFF.

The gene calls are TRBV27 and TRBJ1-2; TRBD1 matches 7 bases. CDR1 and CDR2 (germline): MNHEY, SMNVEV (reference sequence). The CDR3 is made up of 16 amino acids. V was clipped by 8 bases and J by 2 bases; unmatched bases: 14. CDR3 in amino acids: CASGLRDRGINYGYTF. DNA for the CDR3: TGTGCCAGCGGACTCCGGGACAGAGGAATCAACTATGGCTACACCTTC.

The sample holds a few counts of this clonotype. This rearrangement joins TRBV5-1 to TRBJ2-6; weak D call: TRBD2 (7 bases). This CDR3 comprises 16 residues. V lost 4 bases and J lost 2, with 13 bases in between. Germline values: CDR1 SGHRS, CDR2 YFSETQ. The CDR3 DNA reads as TGCGCCAGCAGCGGAGGGGGGGCGGCTGGGGCCAACGTCCTGACTTTC. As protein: CASSGGGAAGANVLTF.

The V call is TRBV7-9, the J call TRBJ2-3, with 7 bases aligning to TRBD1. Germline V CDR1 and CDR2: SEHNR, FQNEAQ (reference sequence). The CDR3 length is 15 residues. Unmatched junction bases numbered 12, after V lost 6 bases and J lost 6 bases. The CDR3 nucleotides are TGTGCCAGCAGTTCCAGGGGGTCAGCGTGGGATACGCAGTATTTT. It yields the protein CASSSRGSAWDTQYF.

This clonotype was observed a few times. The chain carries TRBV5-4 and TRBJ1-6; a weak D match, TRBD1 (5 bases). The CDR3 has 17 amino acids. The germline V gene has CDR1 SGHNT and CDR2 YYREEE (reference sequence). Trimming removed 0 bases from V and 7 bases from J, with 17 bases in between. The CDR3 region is CASSLALGKGNNSPLHF. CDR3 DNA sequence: TGTGCCAGCAGCTTGGCCTTGGGAAAGGGGAACAATTCACCCCTCCACTTT. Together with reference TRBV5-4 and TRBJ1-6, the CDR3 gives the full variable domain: ETGVTQSPTHLIKTRGQQVTLRCSSQSGHNTVSWYQQALGQGPQFIFQYYREEENGRGNFPPRFSGLQFPNYSSELNVNALELDDSALYLCASSLALGKGNNSPLHFGNGTRLTVT.

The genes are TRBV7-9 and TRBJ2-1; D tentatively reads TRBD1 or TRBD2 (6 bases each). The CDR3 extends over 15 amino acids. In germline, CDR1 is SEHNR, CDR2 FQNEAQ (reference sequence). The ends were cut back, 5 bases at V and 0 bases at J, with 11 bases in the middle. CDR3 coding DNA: TGTGCCAGCAGCGCTAGGGGGGCCTCCTACAATGAGCAGTTCTTC. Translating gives CASSARGASYNEQFF.

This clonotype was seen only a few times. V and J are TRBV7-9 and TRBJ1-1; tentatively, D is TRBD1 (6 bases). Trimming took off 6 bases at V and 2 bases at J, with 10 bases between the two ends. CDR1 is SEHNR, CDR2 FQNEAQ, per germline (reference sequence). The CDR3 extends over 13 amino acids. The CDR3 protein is CASRRGTNTEAFF. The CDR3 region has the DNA TGTGCCAGCAGGAGGGGGACCAACACTGAAGCTTTCTTT.

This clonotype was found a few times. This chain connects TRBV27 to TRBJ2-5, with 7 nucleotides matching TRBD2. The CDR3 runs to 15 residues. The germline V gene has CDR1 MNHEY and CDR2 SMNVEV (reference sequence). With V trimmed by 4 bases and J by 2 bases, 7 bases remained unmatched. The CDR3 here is CASSSGLVGQETQYF. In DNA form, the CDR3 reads TGTGCCAGCAGTTCCGGACTAGTCGGGCAAGAGACCCAGTACTTC.

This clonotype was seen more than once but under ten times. The chain's CDR3 is CASSLASGIGANVLTF. The CDR3 DNA reads TGTGCCAGCAGCTTAGCGTCAGGGATCGGGGCCAACGTCCTGACTTTC. The V call is TRBV7-2, the J call TRBJ2-6; D possibly corresponds to TRBD1 (5 bases). V lost 0 bases and J 4 bases, leaving 10 bases between the germline ends. Per the germline V gene, CDR1 is SGHTA and CDR2 is FQGNSA. The CDR3 extends over 16 amino acids. Variable domain in full (rest from reference TRBV7-2 and TRBJ2-6): GAGVSQSPSNKVTEKGKDVELRCDPISGHTALYWYRQSLGQGLEFLIYFQGNSAPDKSGLPSDRFSAERTGGSVSTLTIQRTQQEDSAVYLCASSLASGIGANVLTFGAGSRLTVL.

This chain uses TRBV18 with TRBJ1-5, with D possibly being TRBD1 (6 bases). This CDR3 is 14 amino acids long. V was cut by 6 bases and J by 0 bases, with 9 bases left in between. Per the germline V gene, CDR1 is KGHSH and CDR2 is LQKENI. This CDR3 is CASSYRDSNQPQHF. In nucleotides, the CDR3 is TGTGCCAGCTCGTACAGGGATAGCAATCAGCCCCAGCATTTT.

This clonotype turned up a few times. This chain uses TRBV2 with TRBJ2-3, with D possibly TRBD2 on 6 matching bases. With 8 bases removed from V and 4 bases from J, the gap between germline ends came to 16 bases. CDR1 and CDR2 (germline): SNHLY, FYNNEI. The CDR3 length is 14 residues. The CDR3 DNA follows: TGTGCCAGCCGACGGACGGAGGGGTCAGATACGCAGTATTTT. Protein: CASRRTEGSDTQYF.

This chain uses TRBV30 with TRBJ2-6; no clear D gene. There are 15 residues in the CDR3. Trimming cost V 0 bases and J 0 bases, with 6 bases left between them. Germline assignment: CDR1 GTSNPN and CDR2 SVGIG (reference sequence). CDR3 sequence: CAWSVRGSGANVLTF. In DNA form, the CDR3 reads TGTGCCTGGAGTGTACGAGGCTCTGGGGCCAACGTCCTGACTTTC.

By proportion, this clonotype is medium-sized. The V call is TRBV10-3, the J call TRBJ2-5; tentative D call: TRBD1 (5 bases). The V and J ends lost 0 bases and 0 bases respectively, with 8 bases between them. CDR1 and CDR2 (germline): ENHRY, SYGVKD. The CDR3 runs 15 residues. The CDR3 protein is CAISESDKYQETQYF. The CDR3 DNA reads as TGTGCCATCAGTGAGTCGGACAAGTACCAAGAGACCCAGTACTTC.

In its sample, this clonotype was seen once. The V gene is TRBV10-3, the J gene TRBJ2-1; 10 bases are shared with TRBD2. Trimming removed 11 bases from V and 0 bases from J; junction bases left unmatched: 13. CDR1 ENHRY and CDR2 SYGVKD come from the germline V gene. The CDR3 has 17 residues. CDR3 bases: TGTGCCTCCTTAGCGGGGGGAACTCCAAGCTCCTACAATGAGCAGTTCTTC. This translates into CASLAGGTPSSYNEQFF.

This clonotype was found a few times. DNA of the CDR3: TGTGCCACCAGCAGAGATCCGGGGGAGACCCAGTACTTC. This translates into CATSRDPGETQYF. The chain is built from TRBV15 and TRBJ2-5; D might be TRBD2 (5 bases). The V gene's germline CDR1 is LNHNV and CDR2 YYDKDF (reference sequence). Deletions cut 0 bases from V and 5 bases from J, with 7 bases between. The CDR3 covers 13 residues. The full variable domain, in which reference TRBV15 and TRBJ2-5 provide the parts outside the CDR3, is DAMVIQNPRYQVTQFGKPVTLSCSQTLNHNVMYWYQQKSSQAPKLLFHYYDKDFNNEADTPDNFQSRRPNTSFCFLDIRSPGLGDTAMYLCATSRDPGETQYFGPGTRLLVL.

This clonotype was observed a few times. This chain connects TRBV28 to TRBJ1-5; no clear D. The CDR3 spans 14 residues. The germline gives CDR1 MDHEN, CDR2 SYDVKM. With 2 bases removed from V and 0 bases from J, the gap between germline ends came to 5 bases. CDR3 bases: TGTGCCAGCAGTTTAGTGGATAGCAATCAGCCCCAGCATTTT. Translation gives CASSLVDSNQPQHF.

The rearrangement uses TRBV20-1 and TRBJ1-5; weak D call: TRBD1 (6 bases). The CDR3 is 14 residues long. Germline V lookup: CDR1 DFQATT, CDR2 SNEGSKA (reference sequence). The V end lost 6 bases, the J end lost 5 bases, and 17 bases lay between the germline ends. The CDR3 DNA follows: TGCAGTGCGAACCTAGGGGGGGGGGATCAGCCCCAGCATTTT. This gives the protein CSANLGGGDQPQHF.

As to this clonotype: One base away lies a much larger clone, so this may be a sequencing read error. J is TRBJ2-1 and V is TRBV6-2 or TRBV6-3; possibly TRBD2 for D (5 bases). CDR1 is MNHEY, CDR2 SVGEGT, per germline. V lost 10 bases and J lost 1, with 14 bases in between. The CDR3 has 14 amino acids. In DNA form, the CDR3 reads TGTGCCACGAGAGCCGAGGGTTCCTACAATGAGCAGTTCTTC. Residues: CATRAEGSYNEQFF.

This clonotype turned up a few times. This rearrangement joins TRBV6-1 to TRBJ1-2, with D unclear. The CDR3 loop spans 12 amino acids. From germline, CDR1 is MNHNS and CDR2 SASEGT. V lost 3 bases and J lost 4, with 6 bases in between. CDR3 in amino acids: CASSDNSYGYTF. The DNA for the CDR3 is TGTGCCAGCAGTGATAACAGCTATGGCTACACCTTC.

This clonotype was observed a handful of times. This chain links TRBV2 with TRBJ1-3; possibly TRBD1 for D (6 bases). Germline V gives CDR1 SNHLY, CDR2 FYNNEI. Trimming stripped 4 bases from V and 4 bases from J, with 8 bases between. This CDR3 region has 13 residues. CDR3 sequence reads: CASSAQGGNTIYF. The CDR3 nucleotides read TGTGCCAGCAGTGCGCAGGGGGGAAACACCATATATTTT.